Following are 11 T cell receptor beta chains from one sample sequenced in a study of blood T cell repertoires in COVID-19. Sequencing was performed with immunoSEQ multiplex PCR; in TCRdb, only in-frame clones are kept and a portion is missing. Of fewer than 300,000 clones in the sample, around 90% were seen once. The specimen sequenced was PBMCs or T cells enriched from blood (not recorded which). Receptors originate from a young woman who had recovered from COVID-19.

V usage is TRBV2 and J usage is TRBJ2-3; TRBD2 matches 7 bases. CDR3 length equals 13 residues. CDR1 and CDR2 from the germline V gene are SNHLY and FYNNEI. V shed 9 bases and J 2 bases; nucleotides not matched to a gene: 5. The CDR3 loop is CARGGGPTDTQYF. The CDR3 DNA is TGTGCCAGGGGGGGAGGGCCCACAGATACGCAGTATTTT.

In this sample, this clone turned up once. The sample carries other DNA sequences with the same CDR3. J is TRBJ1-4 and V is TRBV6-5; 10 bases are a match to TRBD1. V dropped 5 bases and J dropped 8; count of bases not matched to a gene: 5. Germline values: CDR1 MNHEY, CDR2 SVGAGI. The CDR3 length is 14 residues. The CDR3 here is CASSRDRGNEKLFF. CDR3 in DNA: TGTGCCAGCAGTCGGGACAGGGGAAACGAAAAACTGTTTTTT.

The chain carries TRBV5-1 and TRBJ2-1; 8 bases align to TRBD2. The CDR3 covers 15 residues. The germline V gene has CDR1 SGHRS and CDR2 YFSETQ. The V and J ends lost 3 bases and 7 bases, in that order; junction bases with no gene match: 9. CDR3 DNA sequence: TGCGCCAGCAGCTCTGGGCCGGGAGGGGATAATGAGCAGTTCTTC. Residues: CASSSGPGGDNEQFF. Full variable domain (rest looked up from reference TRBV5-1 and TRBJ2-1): KAGVTQTPRYLIKTRGQQVTLSCSPISGHRSVSWYQQTPGQGLQFLFEYFSETQRNKGNFPGRFSGRQFSNSRSEMNVSTLELGDSALYLCASSSGPGGDNEQFFGPGTRLTVL.

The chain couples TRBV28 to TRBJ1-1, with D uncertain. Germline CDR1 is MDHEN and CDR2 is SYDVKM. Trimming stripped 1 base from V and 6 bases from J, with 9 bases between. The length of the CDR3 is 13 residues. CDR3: CASSLFYTSEAFF. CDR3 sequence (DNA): TGTGCCAGCAGTTTATTTTACACCTCTGAAGCTTTCTTT.

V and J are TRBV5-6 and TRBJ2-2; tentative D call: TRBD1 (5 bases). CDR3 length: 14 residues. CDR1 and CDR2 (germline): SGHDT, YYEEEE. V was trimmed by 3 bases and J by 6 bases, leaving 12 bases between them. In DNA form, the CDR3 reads TGTGCCAGCAGCTGGGGCAGGGAATCCGGGGAGCTGTTTTTT. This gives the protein CASSWGRESGELFF.

The CDR3 reads CASSPRQGFPYGYTF. The CDR3 nucleotides are TGCGCCAGCAGCCCGCGACAGGGGTTTCCCTATGGCTACACCTTC. The rearrangement uses TRBV5-1 and TRBJ1-2; 8 positions agree with TRBD1. Germline V gene data show CDR1 as SGHRS and CDR2 as YFSETQ. There are 15 residues in the CDR3. The J segment lost 4 bases and the V segment lost 4 bases, leaving 9 bases of the junction unmatched.

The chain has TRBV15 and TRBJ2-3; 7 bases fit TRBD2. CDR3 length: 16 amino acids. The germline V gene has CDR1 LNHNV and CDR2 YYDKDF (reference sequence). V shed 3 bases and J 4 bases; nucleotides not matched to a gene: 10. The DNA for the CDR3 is TGTGCCACCAGCAGGAGGGAGGGGAGTTGGGCAGATACGCAGTATTTT. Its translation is CATSRREGSWADTQYF.

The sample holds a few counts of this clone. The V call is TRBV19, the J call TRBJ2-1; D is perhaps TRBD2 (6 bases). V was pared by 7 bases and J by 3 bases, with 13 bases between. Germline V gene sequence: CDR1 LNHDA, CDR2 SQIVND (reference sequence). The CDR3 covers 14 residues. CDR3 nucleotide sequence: TGTGCCAGTACCAATTCAGCGGGCTACAATGAGCAGTTCTTC. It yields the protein CASTNSAGYNEQFF.

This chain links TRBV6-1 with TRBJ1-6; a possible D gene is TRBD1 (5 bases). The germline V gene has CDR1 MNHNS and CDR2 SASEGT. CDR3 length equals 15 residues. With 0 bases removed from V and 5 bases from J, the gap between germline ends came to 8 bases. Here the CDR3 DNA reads TGTGCCAGCAGTGAAGCCAGGGTGAATAATTCACCCCTCCACTTT. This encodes CASSEARVNNSPLHF.

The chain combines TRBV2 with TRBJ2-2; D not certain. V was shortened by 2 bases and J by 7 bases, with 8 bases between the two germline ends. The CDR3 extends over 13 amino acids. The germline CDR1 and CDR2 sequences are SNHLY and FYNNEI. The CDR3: CASSEMEFGELFF. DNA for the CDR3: TGTGCCAGCAGTGAAATGGAGTTCGGGGAGCTGTTTTTT.

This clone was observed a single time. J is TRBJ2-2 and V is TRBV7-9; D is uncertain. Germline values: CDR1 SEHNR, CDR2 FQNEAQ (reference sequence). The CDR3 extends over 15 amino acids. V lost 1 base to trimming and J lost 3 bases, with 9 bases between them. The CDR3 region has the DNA TGTGCCAGCAGCTTAGAGGCTAGAGACACCGGGGAGCTGTTTTTT. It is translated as CASSLEARDTGELFF.